The 9 T cell receptor beta chains presented below share a single source sample, sequenced in a study of blood T cell repertoires in COVID-19. Some clones are missing from TCRdb's copy, which holds only in-frame ones; the method was immunoSEQ multiplex PCR. The sample holds around 230,000 clones, 88% seen once. The source material was PBMCs or T cells enriched from blood (not recorded which). These receptors were obtained from a woman aged 35 to 49 with acute COVID-19.

The chain employs TRBV10-3 and TRBJ1-2; D is perhaps TRBD1 (5 bases). Trimming cost V 2 bases and J 8 bases, with 12 bases left between them. Germline V gives CDR1 ENHRY, CDR2 SYGVKD. This CDR3 region has 13 residues. CDR3 protein: CAISEIDGGGYTF. For the CDR3, the DNA is TGTGCCATCAGTGAGATCGACGGGGGAGGCTACACCTTC.

The rearrangement joins TRBV18 to TRBJ1-5; D perhaps matches TRBD1 (6 bases). CDR3 length: 17 residues. Germline CDR1 reads KGHSH; CDR2 reads LQKENI. The V gene lost 1 base and the J gene lost 0 bases, with 13 bases spanning the gap. The CDR3 DNA is TGTGCCAGCTCACCACAACGACAGGAATATAGCAATCAGCCCCAGCATTTT. Its translation is CASSPQRQEYSNQPQHF.

Here the CDR3 reads CASSQYRDSPTYEQYF. The CDR3 DNA reads TGCGCCAGCAGCCAATACAGGGACAGCCCTACCTACGAGCAGTACTTC. This chain links TRBV4-3 with TRBJ2-7; 7 nucleotides match TRBD1. Per germline, CDR1 LGHNA and CDR2 YSLEER. The CDR3 length is 16 residues. Trimming at V came to 2 bases and at J to 2 bases, leaving 9 bases not matched to a gene.

The chain combines TRBV18 with TRBJ2-2; 7 positions agree with TRBD2. The ends lost 2 bases at V and 2 bases at J; junction bases unmatched: 14. Per germline, CDR1 KGHSH and CDR2 LQKENI. This CDR3 is built from 19 residues. CDR3 coding DNA: TGTGCCAGCTCACCATATTTGCCCAGCGGGAAAACAAACACCGGGGAGCTGTTTTTT. Its protein product is CASSPYLPSGKTNTGELFF.

The chain uses TRBV7-9 and TRBJ1-1; D possibly corresponds to TRBD1 (5 bases). Germline lookup yields CDR1 SEHNR and CDR2 FQNEAQ (reference sequence). Trimming pared 1 base from V and 4 bases from J, leaving 10 bases between. This CDR3 has 14 residues. CDR3 sequence (DNA): TGTGCCAGCAGCTTAGAGGGGTTTACCACTGAAGCTTTCTTT. This codes for CASSLEGFTTEAFF.

This chain uses TRBV10-3 with TRBJ2-2; 10 bases line up with TRBD1. The germline V gene has CDR1 ENHRY and CDR2 SYGVKD. CDR3 length: 16 residues. The junction had 7 bases not matched to a gene; V was cut back by 3 bases and J by 6 bases. The CDR3 loop reads CAISDPTGGFPGELFF. DNA of the CDR3: TGTGCCATCAGTGACCCGACAGGGGGCTTTCCCGGGGAGCTGTTTTTT.

This chain connects TRBV3-1 (or the pseudogene TRBV3-2) to TRBJ2-1; TRBD2 agrees at 8 bases. In germline, CDR1 is LGHDT, CDR2 YNNKEL (reference sequence). The CDR3 is 17 residues long. V gave up 0 bases and J gave up 4 bases; unmatched junction bases: 8. The CDR3 loop reads CASSQDLGGVGYNEQFF. The CDR3 nucleotides are TGTGCCAGCAGCCAAGATCTCGGGGGGGTCGGATACAATGAGCAGTTCTTC.

This rearrangement joins TRBV10-3 to TRBJ2-1; the match to TRBD2 covers 11 bases. The junction had 7 bases not matched to a gene; V was cut back by 3 bases and J by 3 bases. Germline CDR1 reads ENHRY; CDR2 reads SYGVKD. This CDR3 has 17 amino acids. The CDR3 here is CAISEGGLADNYNEQFF. Here the CDR3 DNA reads TGTGCCATCAGTGAAGGGGGACTAGCGGACAACTACAATGAGCAGTTCTTC.

This clone occurred once. The chain combines TRBV6-2 or TRBV6-3 with TRBJ2-7; maybe TRBD1 (6 bases). Trimming cost V 5 bases and J 0 bases, with 11 bases left between them. The CDR3 has 14 amino acids. Germline V gene data show CDR1 as MNHEY and CDR2 as SVGEGT. CDR3 amino acids: CASSGRTVSYEQYV. The CDR3 bases are TGTGCCAGCAGTGGCCGGACAGTCTCCTACGAGCAGTACGTC.